The clone carrying this T cell receptor beta chain was detected a few times. The data originate from a study of blood T cell repertoires in COVID-19. Overall study context: COVID-19 samples, acute and convalescent, were from the United States, Italy and Spain. PBMCs, B-cell-depleted T cells, or T cells were the source of the cDNA or gDNA that made up the material.

In germline, CDR1 is SGHDT, CDR2 YYEEEE. The ends were cut back, 4 bases at V and 5 bases at J, with 18 bases in the middle. The CDR3 loop spans 15 amino acids. Authors' methods: Estimated nucleated cell counts came from reference gene primer amplification. Only in-frame clones appear in the TCRdb table, and some are missing; sequencing was by immunoSEQ multiplex PCR. V and J calls and clone size are as listed in that table; D and trimming were resolved from the DNA. Here the sample spans about 160,000 clones, roughly four fifths being singletons. The chain has TRBV5-6 and TRBJ1-2; D not resolved. Sequencing was carried out using peripheral blood. This clonotype was obtained from a human donor in a cohort sampled during active COVID-19. The CDR3 here is CASSPRRSGGYGYTF. The CDR3 region has the DNA TGTGCCAGCAGCCCCCGGAGGTCAGGAGGGTATGGCTACACCTTC.